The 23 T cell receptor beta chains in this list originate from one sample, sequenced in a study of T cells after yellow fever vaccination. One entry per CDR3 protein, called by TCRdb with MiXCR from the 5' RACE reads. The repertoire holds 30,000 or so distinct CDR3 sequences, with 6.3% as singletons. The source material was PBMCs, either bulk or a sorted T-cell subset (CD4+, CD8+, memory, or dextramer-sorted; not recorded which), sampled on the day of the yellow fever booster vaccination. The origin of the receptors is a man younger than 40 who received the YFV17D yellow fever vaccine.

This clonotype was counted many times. The CDR3 DNA is TGTGCCAGCAGTTACTCGATCGGCAACTATGGCTACACCTTC. It translates to CASSYSIGNYGYTF. The chain employs TRBV6-2 or TRBV6-3 and TRBJ1-2; D gene uncertain. The CDR3 runs to 14 residues. Between the trimmed V and J ends, which lost 0 bases and 2 bases, there was a span of 7 bases. Looked up from germline, CDR1 is MNHEY and CDR2 is SVGEGT.

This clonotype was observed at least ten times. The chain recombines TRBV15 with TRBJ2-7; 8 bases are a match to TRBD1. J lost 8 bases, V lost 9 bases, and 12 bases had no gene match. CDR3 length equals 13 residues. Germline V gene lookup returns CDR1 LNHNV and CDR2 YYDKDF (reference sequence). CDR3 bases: TGTGCCACGCGAGACAGGGGTACCATCAAGCAGTACTTC. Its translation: CATRDRGTIKQYF.

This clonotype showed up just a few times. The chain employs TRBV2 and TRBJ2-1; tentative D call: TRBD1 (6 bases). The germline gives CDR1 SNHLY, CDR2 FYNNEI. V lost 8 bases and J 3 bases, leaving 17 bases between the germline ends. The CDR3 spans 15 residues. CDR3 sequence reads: CASVPQQGYYNEQFF. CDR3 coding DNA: TGTGCCAGCGTGCCCCAACAGGGCTACTACAATGAGCAGTTCTTC.

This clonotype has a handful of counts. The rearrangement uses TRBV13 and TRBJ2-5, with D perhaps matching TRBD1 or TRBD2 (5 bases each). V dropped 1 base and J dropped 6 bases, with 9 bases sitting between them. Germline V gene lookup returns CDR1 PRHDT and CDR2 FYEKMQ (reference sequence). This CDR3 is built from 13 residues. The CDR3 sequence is CASSLAGPKTQYF. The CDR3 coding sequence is TGTGCCAGCAGCTTAGCGGGACCCAAGACCCAGTACTTC. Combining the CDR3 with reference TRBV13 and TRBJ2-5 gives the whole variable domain AAGVIQSPRHLIKEKRETATLKCYPIPRHDTVYWYQQGPGQDPQFLISFYEKMQSDKGSIPDRFSAQQFSDYHSELNMSSLELGDSALYFCASSLAGPKTQYFGPGTRLLVL.

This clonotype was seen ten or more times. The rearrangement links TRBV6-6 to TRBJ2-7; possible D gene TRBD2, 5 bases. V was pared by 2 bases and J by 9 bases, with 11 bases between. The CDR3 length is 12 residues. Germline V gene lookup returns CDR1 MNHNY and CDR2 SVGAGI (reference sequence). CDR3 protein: CASSYRGLGQYF. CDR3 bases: TGTGCCAGCAGTTACAGAGGGCTTGGGCAGTACTTC.

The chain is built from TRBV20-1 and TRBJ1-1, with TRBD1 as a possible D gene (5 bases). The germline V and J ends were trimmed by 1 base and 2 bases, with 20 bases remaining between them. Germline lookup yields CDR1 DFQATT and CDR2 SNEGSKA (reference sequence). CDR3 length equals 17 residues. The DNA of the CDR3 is TGCAGTGCTAGAGTAGGAGGAGTAAGCAGGGTTAACACTGAAGCTTTCTTT. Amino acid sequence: CSARVGGVSRVNTEAFF.

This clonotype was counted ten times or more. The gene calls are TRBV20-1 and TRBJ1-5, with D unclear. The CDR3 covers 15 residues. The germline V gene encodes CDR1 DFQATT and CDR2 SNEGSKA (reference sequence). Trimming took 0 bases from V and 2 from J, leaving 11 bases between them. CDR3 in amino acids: CSARDLSWGNQPQHF. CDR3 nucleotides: TGCAGTGCTAGAGATCTCAGCTGGGGCAATCAGCCCCAGCATTTT.

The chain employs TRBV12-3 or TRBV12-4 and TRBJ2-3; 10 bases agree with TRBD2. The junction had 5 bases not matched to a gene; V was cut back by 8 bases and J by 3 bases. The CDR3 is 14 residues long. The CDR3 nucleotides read TGTGCCAGCGGGTATAGCGGGAGGACAGATACGCAGTATTTT. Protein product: CASGYSGRTDTQYF.

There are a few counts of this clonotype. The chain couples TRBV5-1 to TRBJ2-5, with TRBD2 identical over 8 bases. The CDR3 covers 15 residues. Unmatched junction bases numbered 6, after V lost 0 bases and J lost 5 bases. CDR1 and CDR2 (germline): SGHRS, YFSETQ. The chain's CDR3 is CASSLDREGRETQYF. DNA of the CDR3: TGCGCCAGCAGCTTGGATCGGGAGGGAAGGGAGACCCAGTACTTC.

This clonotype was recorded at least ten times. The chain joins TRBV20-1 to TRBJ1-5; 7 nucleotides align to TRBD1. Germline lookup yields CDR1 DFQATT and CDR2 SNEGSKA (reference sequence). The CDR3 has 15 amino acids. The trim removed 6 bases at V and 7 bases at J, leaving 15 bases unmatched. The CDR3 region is CSAQRAQGDRQPQHF. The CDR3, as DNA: TGCAGTGCCCAGCGAGCTCAGGGGGATAGACAGCCCCAGCATTTT.

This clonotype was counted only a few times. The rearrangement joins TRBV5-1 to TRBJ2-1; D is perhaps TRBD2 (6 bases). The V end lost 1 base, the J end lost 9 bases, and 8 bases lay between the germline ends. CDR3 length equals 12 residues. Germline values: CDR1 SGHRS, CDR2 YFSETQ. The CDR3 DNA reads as TGCGCCAGCAGCTTGTTGGGGGGTGAGCAGTTCTTC. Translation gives CASSLLGGEQFF.

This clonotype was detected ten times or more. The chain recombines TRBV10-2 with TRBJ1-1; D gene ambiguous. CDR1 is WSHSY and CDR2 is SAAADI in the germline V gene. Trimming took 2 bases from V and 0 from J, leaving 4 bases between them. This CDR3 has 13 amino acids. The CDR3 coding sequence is TGCGCCAGCAGTGAGAAGGTGAACACTGAAGCTTTCTTT. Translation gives CASSEKVNTEAFF.

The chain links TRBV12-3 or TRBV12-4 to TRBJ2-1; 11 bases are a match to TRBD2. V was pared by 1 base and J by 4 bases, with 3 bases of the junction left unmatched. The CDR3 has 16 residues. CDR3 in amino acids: CASSLGLAGPYNEQFF. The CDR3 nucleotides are TGTGCCAGCAGTTTAGGACTAGCGGGACCATACAATGAGCAGTTCTTC.

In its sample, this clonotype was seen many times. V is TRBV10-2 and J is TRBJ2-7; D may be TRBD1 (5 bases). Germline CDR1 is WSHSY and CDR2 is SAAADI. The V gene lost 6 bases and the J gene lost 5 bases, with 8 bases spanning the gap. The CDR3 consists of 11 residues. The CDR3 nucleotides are TGCGCCAGCAGGGCAGGGAACGAGCAGTACTTC. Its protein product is CASRAGNEQYF.

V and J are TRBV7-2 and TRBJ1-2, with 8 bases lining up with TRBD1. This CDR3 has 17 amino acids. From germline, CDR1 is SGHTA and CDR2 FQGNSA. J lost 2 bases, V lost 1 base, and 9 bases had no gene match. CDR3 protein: CASSLGPGQGGNYGYTF. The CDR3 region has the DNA TGTGCCAGCAGCTTAGGGCCCGGACAGGGAGGGAACTATGGCTACACCTTC.

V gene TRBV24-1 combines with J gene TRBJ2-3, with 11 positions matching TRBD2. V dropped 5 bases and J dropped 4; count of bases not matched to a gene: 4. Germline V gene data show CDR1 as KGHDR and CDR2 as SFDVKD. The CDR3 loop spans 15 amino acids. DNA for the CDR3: TGTGCCACCAGTGTTCTAGCGGGAGGTGCAGATACGCAGTATTTT. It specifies CATSVLAGGADTQYF.

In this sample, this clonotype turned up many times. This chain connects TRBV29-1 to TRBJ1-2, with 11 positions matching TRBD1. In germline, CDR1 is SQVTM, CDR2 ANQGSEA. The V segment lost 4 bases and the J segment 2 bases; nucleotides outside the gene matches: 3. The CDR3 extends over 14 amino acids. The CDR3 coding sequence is TGCAGCGTTGTTGGGACAGGGGGAAACTATGGCTACACCTTC. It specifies CSVVGTGGNYGYTF.

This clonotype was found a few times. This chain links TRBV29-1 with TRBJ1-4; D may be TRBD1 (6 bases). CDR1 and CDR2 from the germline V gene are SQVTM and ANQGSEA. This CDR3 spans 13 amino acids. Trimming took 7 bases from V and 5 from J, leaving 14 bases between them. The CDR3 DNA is TGCAGCGCCACCGGGACATCAAATGAAAAACTGTTTTTT. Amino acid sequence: CSATGTSNEKLFF.

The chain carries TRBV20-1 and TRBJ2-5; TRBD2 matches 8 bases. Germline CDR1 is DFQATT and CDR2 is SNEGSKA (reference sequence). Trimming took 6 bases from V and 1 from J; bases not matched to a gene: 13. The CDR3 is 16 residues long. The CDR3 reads CSARTGSGASQETQYF. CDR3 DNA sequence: TGCAGTGCCCGAACGGGTAGCGGGGCCTCCCAAGAGACCCAGTACTTC.

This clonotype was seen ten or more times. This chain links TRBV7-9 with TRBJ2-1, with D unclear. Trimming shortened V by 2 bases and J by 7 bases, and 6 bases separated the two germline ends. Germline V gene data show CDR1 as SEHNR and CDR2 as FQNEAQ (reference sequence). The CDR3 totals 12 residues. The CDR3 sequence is CASSLPGNEQFF. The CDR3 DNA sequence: TGTGCCAGCAGCTTACCCGGGAATGAGCAGTTCTTC.

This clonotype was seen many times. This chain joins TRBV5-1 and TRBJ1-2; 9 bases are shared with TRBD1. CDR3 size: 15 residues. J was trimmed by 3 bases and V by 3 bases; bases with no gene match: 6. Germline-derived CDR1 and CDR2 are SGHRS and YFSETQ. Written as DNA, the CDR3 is TGCGCCAGCAGCTGGGGGGACAGGGATGACTATGGCTACACCTTC. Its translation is CASSWGDRDDYGYTF.

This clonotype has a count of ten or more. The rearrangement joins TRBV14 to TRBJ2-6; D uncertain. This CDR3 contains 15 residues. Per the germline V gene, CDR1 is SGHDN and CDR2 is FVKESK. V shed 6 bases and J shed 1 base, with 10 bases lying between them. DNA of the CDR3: TGTGCCAGCAGTCGCTGGGGTTCTGGGGCCAACGTCCTGACTTTC. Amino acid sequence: CASSRWGSGANVLTF.

The CDR3 loop reads CASSPKLAGYNEQFF. The CDR3 DNA follows: TGTGCCAGCAGCCCGAAACTAGCAGGCTACAATGAGCAGTTCTTC. V gene TRBV7-3 combines with J gene TRBJ2-1, with D maybe TRBD2 (6 bases). This CDR3 comprises 15 residues. Germline assignment: CDR1 SGHTA and CDR2 FQGTGA. V lost 5 bases and J lost 3, with 14 bases in between. The whole variable domain, remainder taken from reference TRBV7-3 and TRBJ2-1, is GAGVSQTPSNKVTEKGKYVELRCDPISGHTALYWYRQSLGQGPEFLIYFQGTGAADDSGLPNDRFFAVRPEGSVSTLKIQRTERGDSAVYLCASSPKLAGYNEQFFGPGTRLTVL.